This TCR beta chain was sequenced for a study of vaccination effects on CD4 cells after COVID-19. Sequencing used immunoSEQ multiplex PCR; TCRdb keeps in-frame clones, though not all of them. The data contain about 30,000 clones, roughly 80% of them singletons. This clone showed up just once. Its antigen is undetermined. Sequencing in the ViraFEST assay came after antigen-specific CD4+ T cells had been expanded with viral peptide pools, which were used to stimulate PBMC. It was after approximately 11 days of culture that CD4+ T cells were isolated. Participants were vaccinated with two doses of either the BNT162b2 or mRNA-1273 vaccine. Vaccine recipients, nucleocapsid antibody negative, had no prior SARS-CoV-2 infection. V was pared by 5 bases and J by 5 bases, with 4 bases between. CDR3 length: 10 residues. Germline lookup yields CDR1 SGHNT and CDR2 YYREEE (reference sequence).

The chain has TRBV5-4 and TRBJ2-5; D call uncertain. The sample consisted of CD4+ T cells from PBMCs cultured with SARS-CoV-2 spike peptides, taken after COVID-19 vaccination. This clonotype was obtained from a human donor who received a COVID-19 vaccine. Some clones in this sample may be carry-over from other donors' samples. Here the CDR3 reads CASSVETQYF. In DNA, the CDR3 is TGTGCCAGCAGTGTGGAGACCCAGTACTTC.